The clone carrying this T cell receptor (beta chain) turned up a few times. Its antigen is currently unknown. This record comes from a study of response to subunit inactivated influenza vaccine. Findings of the study overall: With each seasonal influenza vaccination, the authors suggested, few new T cells are recruited.

Each CDR3 protein gets one entry after TCRdb re-called the RT-PCR reads with MiXCR. The sample has about 700,000 distinct CDR3 sequences; around 15% are singletons. The CDR3 sequence is 15 residues long. V dropped 7 bases and J dropped 4; count of bases not matched to a gene: 7. The germline gives CDR1 SNHLY, CDR2 FYNNEI. Specimen: PBMCs from blood, collected around 14 days before vaccination. The chain links TRBV2 to TRBJ2-5, with 12 bases fitting TRBD1. This sequence was found in a man aged 50-59 years who received an inactivated influenza vaccine. The CDR3 nucleotides are TGTGCCAGCAACCAGGGACAGGGGGCAAGAGAGACCCAGTACTTC. Translating gives CASNQGQGARETQYF.